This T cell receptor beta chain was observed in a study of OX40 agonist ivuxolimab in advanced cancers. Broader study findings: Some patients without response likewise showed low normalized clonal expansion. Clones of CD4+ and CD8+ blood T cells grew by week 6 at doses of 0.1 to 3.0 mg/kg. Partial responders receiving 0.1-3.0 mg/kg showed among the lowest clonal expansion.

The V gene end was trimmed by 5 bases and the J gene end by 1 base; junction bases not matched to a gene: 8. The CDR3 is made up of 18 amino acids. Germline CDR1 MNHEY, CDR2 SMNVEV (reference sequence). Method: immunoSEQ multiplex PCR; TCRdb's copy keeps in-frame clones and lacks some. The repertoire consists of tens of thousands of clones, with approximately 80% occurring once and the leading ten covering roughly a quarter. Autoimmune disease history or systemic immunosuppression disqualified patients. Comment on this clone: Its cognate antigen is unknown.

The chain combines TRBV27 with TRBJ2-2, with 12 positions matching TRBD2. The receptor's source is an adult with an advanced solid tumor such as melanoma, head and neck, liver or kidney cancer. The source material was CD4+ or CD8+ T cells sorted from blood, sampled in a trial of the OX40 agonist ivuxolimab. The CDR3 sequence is CASSTTELAGGNTGELFF. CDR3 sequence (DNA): TGTGCCAGCAGTACCACAGAACTAGCGGGGGGGAACACCGGGGAGCTGTTTTTT.